Listed below are T cell receptor beta chains from one sample, sequenced in a study of cytomegalovirus exposure and HLA in healthy donors. Profiling relied on immunoSEQ multiplex PCR, and the TCRdb table lists in-frame clones only, not all of them. Among about 120,000 clones, approximately 74% were seen once, and the ten largest hold 5.5% to 8%. The sample consisted of PBMCs. The receptors here all came from a male donor in good health and CMV-seronegative. Each CDR3 is given with its conserved first and last residue. Fields, in order: clone size, V gene, J gene, D gene, CDR3 protein, CDR3 DNA. A D gene is named only where the DNA matches it firmly. Some rows mark clone size as missing; the rest say once, few, many or name a class of expanded clone.

>-|TRBV5-6|TRBJ1-6|TRBD1
CASSREDRVNSPLHF
TGTGCCAGCAGCAGAGAGGACAGGGTAAATTCACCCCTCCACTTT
>few|TRBV4-1|TRBJ1-5|TRBD1
CASSQGTGRQPQHF
TGCGCCAGCAGCCAAGGGACAGGGCGCCAGCCCCAGCATTTT
>once|TRBV5-4|TRBJ2-3|TRBD2
CASSLAGSTDTQYF
TGTGCCAGCAGCTTAGCGGGATCCACAGATACGCAGTATTTT
>few|TRBV7-9|TRBJ1-1|-
CASSLASHTEAFF
TGTGCCAGCAGCTTAGCGTCTCACACTGAAGCTTTCTTT
>-|TRBV9|TRBJ2-1|TRBD1
CASRGTGRAEQFF
TGTGCCAGCAGAGGGACAGGGCGGGCTGAGCAGTTCTTC
>-|TRBV6-5|TRBJ2-5|-
CASSYVWGGRQETQYF
TGTGCCAGCAGTTACGTTTGGGGGGGGCGGCAAGAGACCCAGTACTTC
>-|TRBV6-6|TRBJ2-7|-
CASSLPDGGINEQYF
TGTGCCAGCAGTCTCCCGGACGGGGGAATAAACGAGCAGTACTTC
>-|TRBV15|TRBJ1-6|TRBD1
CATSRKRRTGSSYNSPLHF
TGTGCCACCAGCAGAAAACGTCGGACAGGAAGCTCCTATAATTCACCCCTCCACTTT
>-|TRBV2|TRBJ1-2|TRBD1
CAGRQGIINYGYTF
TGTGCCGGCCGACAGGGGATAATTAACTATGGCTACACCTTC
>-|TRBV7-2|TRBJ1-1|-
CASSLAWDWTEAFF
TGTGCCAGCAGCTTAGCATGGGACTGGACTGAAGCTTTCTTT
>once|TRBV7-2|TRBJ2-1|TRBD1
CASQTGFGHNEQFF
TGTGCCAGCCAGACAGGGTTCGGCCACAATGAGCAGTTCTTC
>-|TRBV5-1|TRBJ2-5|-
CASTDVVSPQEAQYF
TGCGCCAGCACCGATGTAGTCTCCCCCCAGGAGGCCCAGTACTTC
>-|TRBV7-3|TRBJ2-2|TRBD2
CASSAQLAGGPRGELFF
TGTGCCAGCAGCGCCCAGCTAGCGGGAGGGCCGAGGGGGGAGCTGTTTTTT
>-|TRBV15|TRBJ2-3|-
CATSRAGPGTDTQYF
TGTGCCACCAGCAGAGCTGGGCCGGGCACAGATACGCAGTATTTT
>-|TRBV18|TRBJ1-4|TRBD1
CASSQNSGTGSKANEKLFF
TGTGCCAGCTCACAAAATTCCGGGACAGGGAGTAAAGCTAATGAAAAACTGTTTTTT
>-|TRBV5-1|TRBJ1-3|-
CASSLGYRVAGNTIYF
TGCGCCAGCAGCTTGGGGTACAGGGTAGCTGGAAACACCATATATTTT
>-|TRBV5-1|TRBJ2-5|TRBD1
CASSSTGGEETQYF
TGCGCCAGCAGCTCGACAGGGGGCGAAGAGACCCAGTACTTC
>-|TRBV7-9|TRBJ2-3|TRBD2
CASSPSGALLYF
TGTGCCAGCAGCCCTAGCGGGGCTTTGCTGTATTTT
>-|TRBV30|TRBJ2-7|TRBD2
CAWRWGGERGEQYF
TGTGCCTGGAGGTGGGGAGGGGAAAGGGGCGAGCAGTACTTC
>-|TRBV4-3|TRBJ1-1|TRBD1
CASSLQGGTEAFF
TGCGCCAGCAGCCTACAGGGGGGGACTGAAGCTTTCTTT
>-|TRBV6-5|TRBJ2-5|-
CASSYSPVQETQYF
TGTGCCAGCAGTTACTCTCCAGTCCAAGAGACCCAGTACTTC
>few|TRBV6-1|TRBJ1-1|-
CASSENILAGTEAFF
TGTGCCAGCAGTGAAAATATCCTCGCGGGGACTGAAGCTTTCTTT
>-|TRBV10-3|TRBJ1-6|-
CAISEARDMRSPLHF
TGTGCCATCAGTGAGGCTCGGGACATGCGCTCACCCCTCCACTTT
>-|TRBV10-3|TRBJ2-7|-
CAISSFQGPEQYF
TGTGCCATCAGTTCATTTCAGGGTCCCGAGCAGTACTTC
>-|TRBV15|TRBJ1-2|TRBD1
CATSRDTGTGNGYTF
TGTGCCACCAGCAGAGATACCGGGACAGGGAACGGCTACACCTTC
>-|TRBV7-8|TRBJ2-5|TRBD2
CASSLALAGGPRNQETQYF
TGTGCCAGCAGCTTAGCGCTAGCGGGGGGGCCACGAAACCAAGAGACCCAGTACTTC
>-|TRBV19|TRBJ1-6|TRBD1
CASSRTSGTGDNSPLHF
TGTGCCAGTAGTAGAACCTCGGGGACAGGGGATAATTCACCCCTCCACTTT
>few|TRBV5-4|TRBJ1-4|-
CASSLDTYDEKLFF
TGTGCCAGCAGCCTTGACACCTACGATGAAAAACTGTTTTTT
>-|TRBV4-2|TRBJ2-7|-
CASSKDSSYEQYF
TGTGCCAGCAGCAAGGACTCGAGCTACGAGCAGTACTTC
>-|TRBV5-4|TRBJ2-3|-
CASSSFTDTQYF
TGTGCCAGCAGCAGCTTCACAGATACGCAGTATTTT
>-|TRBV7-9|TRBJ1-6|-
CASSWRGGRSYNSPLHF
TGTGCCAGCAGCTGGCGCGGGGGAAGGTCCTATAATTCACCCCTCCACTTT
>-|TRBV28|TRBJ2-7|TRBD2
CASRLAGGMSYEQYF
TGTGCCAGCAGGCTAGCGGGAGGGATGTCCTACGAGCAGTACTTC
>-|TRBV6-6|TRBJ2-7|-
CASSSGQTLPYEQYF
TGTGCCAGCAGCTCTGGACAGACCTTACCCTACGAGCAGTACTTC
>-|TRBV7-2|TRBJ1-5|-
CASSLVRAGESNQPQHF
TGTGCCAGCAGCTTAGTAAGAGCAGGGGAAAGCAATCAGCCCCAGCATTTT
>-|TRBV4-1|TRBJ1-1|-
CASSQAPGDEAFF
TGCGCCAGCAGCCAAGCGCCGGGGGATGAAGCTTTCTTT
>-|TRBV5-6|TRBJ1-1|-
CASTQSPLGQNTEAFF
TGTGCCAGCACCCAGTCACCACTTGGACAGAACACTGAAGCTTTCTTT
>-|TRBV4-1|TRBJ1-4|-
CASSQDSPTVLIQGEKLFF
TGCGCCAGCAGCCAAGATTCCCCCACCGTCCTCATTCAGGGTGAAAAACTGTTTTTT
>-|TRBV28|TRBJ2-1|TRBD1
CASSSQLRDRGRYNEQFF
TGTGCCAGCAGTTCCCAACTCCGGGACAGGGGACGCTACAATGAGCAGTTCTTC
>few|TRBV29-1|TRBJ2-3|TRBD2
CSAGGLAGGRGTDTQYF
TGCAGCGCTGGGGGGCTAGCGGGGGGGCGGGGCACAGATACGCAGTATTTT
>-|TRBV19|TRBJ2-5|-
CASGEQGLQETQYF
TGTGCCAGTGGTGAGCAGGGTCTACAAGAGACCCAGTACTTC
>-|TRBV7-8|TRBJ2-3|TRBD2
CASSLGRGGGAVGTDTQYF
TGTGCCAGCAGCTTAGGGCGGGGCGGGGGGGCCGTGGGCACAGATACGCAGTATTTT
>-|TRBV6-6|TRBJ1-1|-
CASRPGTAEGTEAFF
TGTGCCAGCAGACCCGGGACTGCCGAGGGGACTGAAGCTTTCTTT
>-|TRBV7-8|TRBJ2-7|TRBD1
CASSYRTGDSYEQYF
TGTGCCAGCAGCTACCGGACAGGGGACTCCTACGAGCAGTACTTC
>few|TRBV5-1|TRBJ2-1|TRBD1
CASSVGTVNEQFF
TGCGCCAGCAGCGTAGGGACAGTTAATGAGCAGTTCTTC
>-|TRBV5-1|TRBJ2-5|TRBD2
CASSPTIAGGREETQYF
TGCGCCAGCAGCCCCACAATAGCGGGGGGGCGCGAAGAGACCCAGTACTTC
>-|TRBV14|TRBJ2-3|-
CASSQLGGSTDTQYF
TGTGCCAGCAGCCAATTAGGCGGGAGCACAGATACGCAGTATTTT
>-|TRBV12-2|TRBJ2-3|-
CTSRFLKPGLAGGFTDTQYF
TGTACAAGTCGCTTTTTAAAACCGGGACTAGCGGGGGGATTCACAGATACGCAGTATTTT
>-|TRBV4-2|TRBJ2-7|-
CASSQEGGQNYEQYF
TGTGCCAGCAGCCAAGAAGGAGGACAGAACTACGAGCAGTACTTC
>few|TRBV29-1|TRBJ1-1|-
CSVEVIAVGEAFF
TGCAGCGTTGAAGTAATTGCGGTGGGTGAAGCTTTCTTT
>-|TRBV4-1|TRBJ2-7|-
CASSQVVTSYEQYF
TGCGCCAGCAGCCAAGTTGTTACTTCCTACGAGCAGTACTTC
>once|TRBV30|TRBJ2-3|-
CAWSVLGASTDTQYF
TGTGCCTGGAGTGTACTAGGTGCTAGCACAGATACGCAGTATTTT
>-|TRBV7-9|TRBJ2-7|TRBD1
CSSSLSTGYEQYF
TGTTCCAGCAGCCTATCGACAGGGTACGAGCAGTACTTC
>-|TRBV5-1|TRBJ2-1|TRBD1
CASSKGQQGNEQFF
TGCGCCAGCAGCAAGGGACAGCAAGGCAATGAGCAGTTCTTC
>-|TRBV2|TRBJ1-5|-
CASLGSGGNQPQHF
TGTGCCAGCTTGGGATCGGGGGGCAATCAGCCCCAGCATTTT
>-|TRBV30|TRBJ2-7|-
CAWGDTYEQYF
TGTGCCTGGGGGGACACTTACGAGCAGTACTTC